This T cell receptor (beta chain) stems from a study of cytomegalovirus exposure and HLA in healthy donors. The PCR used 60 Vbeta and 13 Jbeta primers. The table came from immunoSEQ multiplex PCR; TCRdb's copy has only in-frame clones and leaves some out. This sample has 90,000 or so clones, with approximately 64% found just once. On this clone itself: The antigen remains unidentified.

Germline lookup yields CDR1 KGHSH and CDR2 LQKENI. Trimming pared 0 bases from V and 3 bases from J, leaving 8 bases between. CDR3 length: 14 residues. Overall study results and limits: Within an earlier analysis, most TCR beta V segments proved productive either about 87% or about 30% of the time. Whilst most TCR sequences proved rare, a subset of public TCRs occurred across many donors.

The sequencing input was PBMCs. V gene TRBV18 combines with J gene TRBJ2-5; the D is unclear. This TCR came from a boy between 10 and 17 years old in good health and CMV-seropositive. CDR3 sequence: CASSPPMREETQYF. CDR3 bases: TGTGCCAGCTCACCACCAATGCGAGAAGAGACCCAGTACTTC.